Listed below are T cell receptor beta chains from one sample, sequenced in a study of cytomegalovirus exposure and HLA in healthy donors. Clones were read by immunoSEQ multiplex PCR, and TCRdb kept only the in-frame ones, dropping some. In the table there are fewer than 350,000 clones, 70% to 90% of which are singletons. Sequencing was carried out using PBMCs. The receptors shown here come from a woman between 18 and 30 years old in good health and CMV-seronegative. The CDR3 runs from the conserved cysteine through the conserved F or W. A D gene is named only where the DNA matches it firmly. Some rows mark clone size as missing; the rest say once, few, many or name a class of expanded clone.

V,size,D,J,DNA,CDR3
TRBV2,NA,TRBD1,TRBJ2-7,TGTGCCAGCAGGGACAGGACCTACGAGCAGTACTTC,CASRDRTYEQYF
TRBV5-1,NA,NA,TRBJ2-2,TGCGCCACCTTGGCGGCCACCGGGGAGCTGTTTTTT,CATLAATGELFF
TRBV7-2,NA,NA,TRBJ1-1,TGTGCCAGCAGCTTCCCGGAAGGGGGTTTGAACACTGAAGCTTTCTTT,CASSFPEGGLNTEAFF
TRBV27,NA,NA,TRBJ1-5,TGTGCCAGCAGTTTTCAAAAGGGGTGGCAGCCCCAGCATTTT,CASSFQKGWQPQHF
TRBV9,NA,TRBD1,TRBJ2-2,TGTGCCAGCAGCCCGACAGGGGTCGGTAATACCGGGGAGCTGTTTTTT,CASSPTGVGNTGELFF
TRBV7-6,NA,NA,TRBJ2-3,TGTGCCAGCAGCTTACAACATCCGATGAACACAGATACGCAGTATTTT,CASSLQHPMNTDTQYF
TRBV28,NA,NA,TRBJ2-7,TGTGCCAGCAGTTTAGGCGGGAACGTCCACGAGCAGTACTTC,CASSLGGNVHEQYF
TRBV5-1,NA,TRBD2,TRBJ2-3,TGCGCCAGCAGTCTGACTAGCGGGGCGTACCGAGATACGCAGTATTTT,CASSLTSGAYRDTQYF
TRBV19,NA,NA,TRBJ1-2,TGTGCCATCCAAGACATCGATGGCTACACCTTC,CAIQDIDGYTF
TRBV6-5,once,TRBD1,TRBJ1-4,TGTGCCAGCGGACAGGGGAATGAAAAACTGTTTTTT,CASGQGNEKLFF
TRBV7-8,NA,TRBD1,TRBJ1-5,TGTGCCAGCAGGGGGACAGTGGATAGCAATCAGCCCCAGCATTTT,CASRGTVDSNQPQHF
TRBV7-8,NA,NA,TRBJ2-1,TGTGCCAGCAGCTTCGGGTGGGGGACTCCTGGAAGTGAGCAGTTCTTC,CASSFGWGTPGSEQFF
TRBV6-5,NA,TRBD1,TRBJ2-7,TGTGCCAGCAGTGCCGGGACAGTGGGTGTCCACGAGCAGTACTTC,CASSAGTVGVHEQYF
TRBV30,NA,NA,TRBJ1-5,TGTGCCTGGAGTTTTCGACCAACAGGGAATTATCAGCCCCAGCATTTT,CAWSFRPTGNYQPQHF